Listed below are T cell receptor beta chains from one sample, sequenced in a study of vaccination effects on CD4 cells after COVID-19. TCRdb's table, derived via immunoSEQ multiplex PCR, lists solely in-frame clones and lacks some. The sample contains 45,000 to 60,000 clones, over 65% of which appear only once. Antigen specificity for these receptors is unknown. Sequencing was performed on CD4+ T cells from PBMCs cultured without peptide, taken before COVID-19 vaccination. These receptors all come from a human donor who received a COVID-19 vaccine. Both conserved end residues are part of each CDR3. Fields, in order: CDR3 protein, CDR3 DNA, V gene, J gene, D gene, clone size. D genes are given only for firm matches. Clone size is not always given. Where it is, it says once, few, many or a class for expanded clones.

CDR3 protein: CASSLERGAYYNEQFF; CDR3 DNA: TGTGCCAGCAGCTTAGAGCGGGGGGCTTACTACAATGAGCAGTTCTTC; V gene: TRBV7-3; J gene: TRBJ2-1; D gene: TRBD2; clone size: -
CDR3 protein: CASSFSWGSGNTIYF; CDR3 DNA: TGTGCCAGCAGCTTTAGTTGGGGCTCTGGAAACACCATATATTTT; V gene: TRBV7-2; J gene: TRBJ1-3; D gene: -; clone size: -
CDR3 protein: CATSIRWGETQYF; CDR3 DNA: TGTGCCACCAGCATTAGGTGGGGGGAGACCCAGTACTTC; V gene: TRBV15; J gene: TRBJ2-5; D gene: -; clone size: -
CDR3 protein: CASSYPGMNTEAFF; CDR3 DNA: TGTGCCAGCAGTTACCCCGGGATGAACACTGAAGCTTTCTTT; V gene: TRBV6-5; J gene: TRBJ1-1; D gene: -; clone size: -
CDR3 protein: CASSSRTGMNGNTIYF; CDR3 DNA: TGTGCCAGCAGCTCTCGGACAGGGATGAACGGAAACACCATATATTTT; V gene: TRBV7-3; J gene: TRBJ1-3; D gene: TRBD1; clone size: -
CDR3 protein: CASSQGNGYTF; CDR3 DNA: TGTGCCAGCAGCCAAGGTAATGGCTACACCTTC; V gene: TRBV3-1/TRBV3-2; J gene: TRBJ1-2; D gene: -; clone size: once
CDR3 protein: CAWSFRYREGGEKLFF; CDR3 DNA: TGTGCCTGGAGTTTCCGATACAGGGAAGGAGGTGAAAAACTGTTTTTT; V gene: TRBV30; J gene: TRBJ1-4; D gene: -; clone size: -
CDR3 protein: CASSEYPGTQNIQYF; CDR3 DNA: TGTGCCAGCAGTGAATACCCGGGAACTCAAAACATTCAGTACTTC; V gene: TRBV2; J gene: TRBJ2-4; D gene: -; clone size: -
CDR3 protein: CASSDTSTLFVGELFF; CDR3 DNA: TGTGCCAGCAGTGATACTAGTACGCTCTTTGTCGGGGAGCTGTTTTTT; V gene: TRBV6-2/TRBV6-3; J gene: TRBJ2-2; D gene: -; clone size: few
CDR3 protein: CATQPVGPFNNEQFF; CDR3 DNA: TGTGCCACCCAGCCTGTCGGACCTTTTAACAATGAGCAGTTCTTC; V gene: TRBV24-1; J gene: TRBJ2-1; D gene: -; clone size: -
CDR3 protein: CASSPEGTGWGWETQYF; CDR3 DNA: TGCGCCAGCAGCCCGGAGGGGACAGGTTGGGGCTGGGAGACCCAGTACTTC; V gene: TRBV5-1; J gene: TRBJ2-5; D gene: TRBD1; clone size: -
CDR3 protein: CATRATGYTEAFF; CDR3 DNA: TGTGCCACCAGGGCGACAGGGTACACTGAAGCTTTCTTT; V gene: TRBV24-1; J gene: TRBJ1-1; D gene: TRBD1; clone size: few
CDR3 protein: CASSLWGRGVEFF; CDR3 DNA: TGTGCCAGCAGTTTATGGGGCCGGGGGGTGGAGTTCTTC; V gene: TRBV28; J gene: TRBJ2-1; D gene: TRBD2; clone size: -
CDR3 protein: CASSLVTGGQETQYF; CDR3 DNA: TGTGCCAGCAGCTTAGTAACAGGGGGGCAAGAGACCCAGTACTTC; V gene: TRBV11-2; J gene: TRBJ2-5; D gene: TRBD1; clone size: -
CDR3 protein: CASSFYTGEGTEAFF; CDR3 DNA: TGTGCCAGCAGCTTCTACACAGGGGAAGGGACTGAAGCTTTCTTT; V gene: TRBV13; J gene: TRBJ1-1; D gene: TRBD1; clone size: -
CDR3 protein: CASSAGPSMNTEAFF; CDR3 DNA: TGTGCCAGCTCGGCGGGACCCTCAATGAACACTGAAGCTTTCTTT; V gene: TRBV18; J gene: TRBJ1-1; D gene: -; clone size: -
CDR3 protein: CASSPGQGSFVRQFF; CDR3 DNA: TGTGCCAGCAGCCCAGGACAGGGGAGTTTTGTCCGGCAGTTCTTC; V gene: TRBV6-5; J gene: TRBJ2-1; D gene: TRBD1; clone size: -
CDR3 protein: CASGGVDRGHTGELFF; CDR3 DNA: TGTGCCAGCGGAGGGGTGGACAGGGGGCATACCGGGGAGCTGTTTTTT; V gene: TRBV28; J gene: TRBJ2-2; D gene: TRBD1; clone size: -
CDR3 protein: CASSLPGRHTEAFF; CDR3 DNA: TGTGCCAGCAGCCTCCCCGGACGGCACACTGAAGCTTTCTTT; V gene: TRBV3-1/TRBV3-2; J gene: TRBJ1-1; D gene: -; clone size: -
CDR3 protein: CASSPPPGRETQYF; CDR3 DNA: TGTGCCAGCAGCCCCCCCCCAGGCCGTGAGACCCAGTACTTC; V gene: TRBV2; J gene: TRBJ2-5; D gene: -; clone size: -
CDR3 protein: CASSFSGDTGELFF; CDR3 DNA: TGCGCCAGCAGCTTCTCAGGGGATACCGGGGAGCTGTTTTTT; V gene: TRBV5-1; J gene: TRBJ2-2; D gene: -; clone size: -
CDR3 protein: CASSPSAGDGYGYTF; CDR3 DNA: TGTGCCAGCTCACCGTCAGCAGGGGACGGGTATGGCTACACCTTC; V gene: TRBV18; J gene: TRBJ1-2; D gene: -; clone size: few
CDR3 protein: CASSRAPGTQYF; CDR3 DNA: TGTGCCAGCAGCCGGGCCCCTGGGACCCAGTACTTC; V gene: TRBV27; J gene: TRBJ2-5; D gene: -; clone size: -
CDR3 protein: CASRPDRGVYNEQFF; CDR3 DNA: TGTGCCAGCAGACCTGACAGGGGGGTCTACAATGAGCAGTTCTTC; V gene: TRBV6-5; J gene: TRBJ2-1; D gene: TRBD1; clone size: -
CDR3 protein: CASSLGGSTEAFF; CDR3 DNA: TGCGCCAGCAGCTTGGGAGGTTCCACTGAAGCTTTCTTT; V gene: TRBV5-1; J gene: TRBJ1-1; D gene: -; clone size: -
CDR3 protein: CASSQESEVGELFF; CDR3 DNA: TGTGCCAGCAGCCAAGAGTCTGAAGTCGGGGAGCTGTTTTTT; V gene: TRBV4-2; J gene: TRBJ2-2; D gene: -; clone size: few
CDR3 protein: CASSFTGYTEAFF; CDR3 DNA: TGTGCCAGCAGCTTTACAGGGTACACTGAAGCTTTCTTT; V gene: TRBV11-1; J gene: TRBJ1-1; D gene: -; clone size: -
CDR3 protein: CASSLVSSSTDTQYF; CDR3 DNA: TGTGCCAGCAGCTTAGTCAGTTCCAGCACAGATACGCAGTATTTT; V gene: TRBV11-1; J gene: TRBJ2-3; D gene: -; clone size: -
CDR3 protein: CASSLLGRRWNGYTF; CDR3 DNA: TGTGCCAGCAGTTTACTTGGAAGGCGGTGGAATGGCTACACCTTC; V gene: TRBV28; J gene: TRBJ1-2; D gene: -; clone size: -
CDR3 protein: CASSLVYGGGETQYF; CDR3 DNA: TGTGCCAGCAGCTTAGTCTACGGGGGGGGTGAGACCCAGTACTTC; V gene: TRBV7-2; J gene: TRBJ2-5; D gene: TRBD2; clone size: once
CDR3 protein: CATRGPGAGSYNEQFF; CDR3 DNA: TGTGCCACCAGGGGCCCAGGGGCGGGATCCTACAATGAGCAGTTCTTC; V gene: TRBV24-1; J gene: TRBJ2-1; D gene: -; clone size: -